The 18 T cell receptor delta chains presented below share a single source sample, sequenced in a study of gamma-delta T cells after stem cell transplantation. TCRdb reanalysed the RT-PCR reads via CATT. The sample has approximately 3,000 delta-chain clones, 30% seen once; the top ten hold roughly 25%. The sample was gamma-delta T cells. The receptors were sampled from a human donor. It is not recorded whose cells these are; they may come from a transplant donor.

This clone is termed medium-sized. This chain connects TRDV2 to TRDJ1; the match to TRDD3 covers 13 bases. Germline CDR1 GEAIGNYY, CDR2 EKD. The ends lost 0 bases at V and 4 bases at J; junction bases unmatched: 13. The CDR3 is made up of 19 amino acids. This CDR3 is CACDTVKLGDTHRDDKLIF. In nucleotides, the CDR3 is TGTGCCTGTGACACCGTTAAACTGGGGGATACGCATAGAGACGATAAACTCATCTTT.

Comments on this clone: This likely came from a read error, as a far larger clone is one base away. The sample contains more than one DNA sequence encoding this CDR3. The rearrangement joins TRDV2 to TRDJ1; 11 bases line up with TRDD3. The CDR3 totals 17 residues. Germline values: CDR1 GEAIGNYY, CDR2 EKD. CDR3 coding DNA: TGCGCCTGTGACAATCTCCTGGGGGATACTTACACCGATAAACTCATCTTT. Protein product: CACDNLLGDTYTDKLIF.

J is TRDJ1 and V is TRDV1; D remains ambiguous. Looked up from germline, CDR1 is TSWWSYY and CDR2 is QGS. The ends were cut back, 0 bases at V and 4 bases at J, with 21 bases in the middle. The CDR3 is 18 amino acids. The CDR3 here is CALGELSGQPGQVDKLIF. CDR3 coding DNA: TGTGCTCTTGGGGAACTAAGCGGGCAACCGGGGCAGGTCGATAAACTCATCTTT.

V is TRDV1 and J is TRDJ1; D is unclear. Deletions cut 4 bases from V and 4 bases from J, with 13 bases between. The CDR3 loop spans 14 amino acids. Germline CDR1 reads TSWWSYY; CDR2 reads QGS. The DNA of the CDR3 is TGTGCTCTTGGGGTCCTCCTTGGGTACGATAAACTCATCTTT. Translated: CALGVLLGYDKLIF.

Comment on this clone: A much larger clonotype is one base distant, so this may be a read error. For the CDR3, the DNA is TGTGCCTGTGACACAATTCCTACGCCTGGGGGACTCCTACCGTACACCGATAAACCCATCTTT. It translates to CACDTIPTPGGLLPYTDKPIF. J is TRDJ1 and V is TRDV2; tentatively, D is TRDD3 (8 bases). Per germline, CDR1 GEAIGNYY and CDR2 EKD. CDR3 length: 21 amino acids.

By its share, this clone is medium-sized. The chain joins TRDV2 to TRDJ1; 8 nucleotides line up with TRDD3. The CDR3 loop spans 16 amino acids. Unmatched junction bases numbered 9, after V lost 3 bases and J lost 1 base. Germline V gene sequence: CDR1 GEAIGNYY, CDR2 EKD. The DNA for the CDR3 is TGTGCCTGTGACGTCGTCTCTGGGGGAAGCACCGATAAACTCATCTTT. Protein sequence: CACDVVSGGSTDKLIF.

To note about this clone: Possible read error: a much larger clone is one base away. The chain recombines TRDV2 with TRDJ1, with TRDD3 identical over 11 bases. The CDR3 extends over 23 amino acids. Germline V gene data show CDR1 as GEAIGNYY and CDR2 as EKD. CDR3 DNA sequence: TGTGCCTGTGACACGGTGCGGGACTGGGGGATAATCGGGGGGTCGCCGTACACCGATAAACTCACCTTT. Translated, it gives CACDTVRDWGIIGGSPYTDKLTF.

By share, this clone counts as medium-sized. This chain uses TRDV2 with TRDJ1, with TRDD3 matching 9 bases. The CDR3 extends over 15 amino acids. Germline CDR1 is GEAIGNYY and CDR2 is EKD. Unmatched junction bases numbered 11, after V lost 2 bases and J lost 8 bases. CDR3 sequence reads: CACDILLGDQEKLIF. DNA for the CDR3: TGTGCCTGTGACATCCTACTGGGGGACCAAGAAAAACTCATCTTT.

This clone rates as medium-sized. At the DNA level, this CDR3 is encoded by other sequences in the same sample as well. The chain combines TRDV2 with TRDJ1, with 9 nucleotides matching TRDD3. There are 14 residues in the CDR3. Looked up from germline, CDR1 is GEAIGNYY and CDR2 is EKD. Trimming at V came to 1 base and at J to 4 bases, leaving 3 bases not matched to a gene. CDR3 nucleotides: TGTGCCTGTGACACACTGGGGGAGCTCGATAAACTCATCTTT. It translates to CACDTLGELDKLIF.

By sample fraction, this clone is large. Other DNA sequences of this sample code for an identical CDR3. The rearrangement links TRDV2 to TRDJ1; a possible D gene is TRDD3 (6 bases). The CDR3 runs 20 residues. Germline loops: CDR1 GEAIGNYY, CDR2 EKD. Trimming took off 1 base at V and 0 bases at J, with 26 bases between the two ends. DNA of the CDR3: TGTGCCTGTGACACGGTTGGGACCCCCGATACGCGGGGTAACACCGATAAACTCATCTTT. Translated, it gives CACDTVGTPDTRGNTDKLIF.

J is TRDJ1 and V is TRDV2; D is unclear. The CDR3 has 17 amino acids. Germline assignment: CDR1 GEAIGNYY and CDR2 EKD. V lost 3 bases, J lost 0 bases, and 19 bases lay in between. In DNA form, the CDR3 reads TGTGCCTGTGACGGCCTTTTGGGCATGCGGTACACCGATAAACTCATCTTT. It is translated as CACDGLLGMRYTDKLIF.

V usage is TRDV2 and J usage is TRDJ1, with 10 bases aligning to TRDD3. CDR1 is GEAIGNYY and CDR2 is EKD in the germline V gene. The CDR3 runs to 19 residues. Trimming took 0 bases from V and 0 from J; bases not matched to a gene: 12. CDR3 amino acids: CACDTLRGLLGDYTDKLIF. As DNA, the CDR3 is TGTGCCTGTGACACCCTCCGGGGCTTACTGGGGGATTACACCGATAAACTCATCTTT.

This clone is deemed medium-sized (0.01 to 0.1%). The chain joins TRDV2 to TRDJ3, with 8 bases fitting TRDD3. Germline V CDR1 and CDR2: GEAIGNYY, EKD. Trimming at V came to 3 bases and at J to 0 bases, leaving 3 bases not matched to a gene. The CDR3 contains 17 residues. Here the CDR3 DNA reads TGTGCCTGTGACCCTACTGGGGGCTCCTGGGACACCCGACAGATGTTTTTC. It encodes CACDPTGGSWDTRQMFF.

This clone counts as medium-sized. The gene calls are TRDV2 and TRDJ1; TRDD3 matches 11 bases. Germline V gene sequence: CDR1 GEAIGNYY, CDR2 EKD. J was trimmed by 0 bases and V by 3 bases; bases with no gene match: 11. The CDR3 totals 18 residues. The DNA of the CDR3 is TGTGCCTGTGACTCCCTTTCTGGGGGATACAAGTACACCGATAAACTCATCTTT. Its translation: CACDSLSGGYKYTDKLIF.

Sample share makes this clone large (0.1 to 1%). The sample holds other DNA sequences that translate to the same CDR3. This rearrangement joins TRDV2 to TRDJ3, with 8 bases that match TRDD3. This CDR3 comprises 21 residues. CDR1 is GEAIGNYY, CDR2 EKD, per germline. Trimming took 2 bases from V and 0 from J; bases not matched to a gene: 14. CDR3 nucleotide sequence: TGTGCCTGTGACATACTGGGGGGGACAAAGGCGAGCTCCTGGGACACCCGACAGATGTTTTTC. Translation gives CACDILGGTKASSWDTRQMFF.

This clone is deemed medium-sized. Other DNA sequences in the sample encode the same CDR3. J is TRDJ1 and V is TRDV2; D is undetermined. With 0 bases removed from V and 4 bases from J, the gap between germline ends came to 14 bases. The germline V gene has CDR1 GEAIGNYY and CDR2 EKD. This CDR3 spans 15 amino acids. The CDR3 region has the DNA TGTGCCTGTGACACCGTGGGTGGAGTAGACGATAAACTCATCTTT. Translated, it gives CACDTVGGVDDKLIF.

In the case of this clone: A read error is the likely source, as a far larger clone sits one nucleotide away. This chain links TRDV2 with TRDJ1; TRDD3 aligns across 9 bases. Trimming cost V 0 bases and J 11 bases; bases outside gene matches: 12. Germline V gene lookup returns CDR1 GEAIGNYY and CDR2 EKD. This CDR3 has 15 amino acids. In DNA form, the CDR3 reads TGTGCCTGTGACACCCTTACTAGGGGATACGCATACCTCATCTTT. Translating gives CACDTLTRGYAYLIF.

The V gene is TRDV2, the J gene TRDJ1, with 9 bases fitting TRDD3. The V segment lost 4 bases and the J segment 0 bases; nucleotides outside the gene matches: 14. There are 18 residues in the CDR3. Per the germline V gene, CDR1 is GEAIGNYY and CDR2 is EKD. CDR3 in DNA: TGTGCCTGTGATCGTTTACTGGGGGACACCCGCTACACCGATAAACTCATCTTT. This sequence encodes CACDRLLGDTRYTDKLIF.